The 5 T cell receptor beta chains given below trace back to one sample, sequenced in a study of PD-1 blockade in classical Hodgkin lymphoma. Every patient experienced relapse after autologous stem cell transplantation, and brentuximab vedotin exposure varied. Isolated CD8+ T cells were derived from thawed PBMCs through magnetic negative selection. Method: immunoSEQ multiplex PCR; TCRdb's copy keeps in-frame clones and lacks some. The sample holds about 3,000 clones, roughly 80% seen once. Sequences were derived from CD8+ T cells from blood, sampled at baseline. The receptors were sampled from a human donor with classical Hodgkin lymphoma.

The CDR3 DNA sequence: TGTGCCAGCAATCGCGGGGGCTCCTACAATGAGCAGTTCTTC. Its translation is CASNRGGSYNEQFF. The V and J genes are TRBV9 and TRBJ2-1; TRBD2 matches at 7 bases. This CDR3 has 14 residues. J was trimmed by 0 bases and V by 6 bases; bases with no gene match: 3. Germline V lookup: CDR1 SGDLS, CDR2 YYNGEE.

The V call is TRBV28, the J call TRBJ2-3; D remains ambiguous. The CDR3 is 15 residues long. The germline V gene encodes CDR1 MDHEN and CDR2 SYDVKM. The V gene lost 3 bases and the J gene lost 6 bases, with 16 bases spanning the gap. Written as DNA, the CDR3 is TGTGCCAGCAGTTTCTGGGCCGCGACCGCGGATACGCAGTATTTT. Encoded protein: CASSFWAATADTQYF. Using reference TRBV28 and TRBJ2-3 for the parts outside the CDR3, the full variable domain is DVKVTQSSRYLVKRTGEKVFLECVQDMDHENMFWYRQDPGLGLRLIYFSYDVKMKEKGDIPEGYSVSREKKERFSLILESASTNQTSMYLCASSFWAATADTQYFGPGTRLTVL.

The chain joins TRBV29-1 to TRBJ1-1, with D hard to call. Deletions cut 3 bases from V and 7 bases from J, with 9 bases between. The germline gives CDR1 SQVTM, CDR2 ANQGSEA. This CDR3 has 11 residues. This chain's CDR3 is CSVDGESEAFF. The CDR3 coding sequence is TGCAGCGTTGATGGGGAGAGTGAAGCTTTCTTT.

The rearrangement links TRBV29-1 to TRBJ2-7, with D possibly TRBD1 on 5 matching bases. Trimming took off 7 bases at V and 3 bases at J, with 16 bases between the two ends. The CDR3 sequence is 13 residues long. Germline V gene sequence: CDR1 SQVTM, CDR2 ANQGSEA. This chain's CDR3 is CSATTGSGYEQYF. CDR3 sequence (DNA): TGCAGCGCTACAACAGGTTCAGGCTACGAGCAGTACTTC.

The chain combines TRBV4-3 with TRBJ1-2, with TRBD1 matching over 7 bases. The V and J ends lost 0 bases and 5 bases, in that order; junction bases with no gene match: 6. The germline V gene has CDR1 LGHNA and CDR2 YSLEER. The CDR3 has 15 amino acids. CDR3 bases: TGCGCCAGCAGCCAAGATAAGGGGACAGATTATGGCTACACCTTC. Translated: CASSQDKGTDYGYTF.